Sequencing of this T cell receptor (beta chain) was carried out in a study of blood T cell repertoires in COVID-19. Study information: The study drew acute and convalescent COVID-19 samples from the United States, Italy and Spain. From T cells, B-cell-depleted T cells, or PBMCs came the material, which was cDNA or gDNA.

This clone was counted between two and nine times. Germline V gene lookup returns CDR1 SGHDN and CDR2 FVKESK. The V end lost 4 bases, the J end lost 4 bases, and 17 bases lay between the germline ends. CDR3 length equals 16 residues. Authors' analysis steps: Nucleated cell number was recorded as an estimate derived from reference gene primer amplification. Sequenced by immunoSEQ multiplex PCR; TCRdb stores in-frame clones only, minus some. Clone size and V and J calls were adopted from that table, with D and trimming inferred from the DNA. The sample has approximately 300,000 clones, around four fifths seen once.

This sequence joins TRBV14 and TRBJ2-1, with D perhaps TRBD1 (6 bases). This sequence originates from a woman aged 50 to 60 with active or convalescent COVID-19. Sequenced material: peripheral blood. The CDR3 sequence: CASSLNTGKVYNEQFF. As DNA, the CDR3 is TGTGCCAGCAGCCTCAACACAGGGAAGGTGTACAATGAGCAGTTCTTC.